This T cell receptor (beta chain) is from a study of CXCR3-negative and CXCR3-positive naive CD8 T cells. Study observations and caveats: Sequencing showed both naive subsets with comparably high diversity, and memory CD8+ cells much lower.

Germline-derived CDR1 and CDR2 are SNHLY and FYNNEI. The length of the CDR3 is 16 residues. On this clonotype: As yet, its antigen is unknown.

Preparation of TRB cDNA libraries relied on 5' RACE carrying UMI labels. For each CDR3 protein, TCRdb gives one entry from its re-call of the 5' RACE reads, without DNA. Recorded for this sample: 20,000 to 30,000 distinct CDR3 sequences. The clonotype originates from a human donor in good health. Some clones in this sample may be carry-over from other donors' samples. This chain joins TRBV2 and TRBJ2-2. Sequenced material: naive CXCR3- CD8+ T cells from blood. Subset noted: CD45RO-CCR7+CD27+CD95- naive CD8+ T cells lacking CXCR3 (TNR3-). The CDR3 sequence: CASSEGVAYFTGELFF.